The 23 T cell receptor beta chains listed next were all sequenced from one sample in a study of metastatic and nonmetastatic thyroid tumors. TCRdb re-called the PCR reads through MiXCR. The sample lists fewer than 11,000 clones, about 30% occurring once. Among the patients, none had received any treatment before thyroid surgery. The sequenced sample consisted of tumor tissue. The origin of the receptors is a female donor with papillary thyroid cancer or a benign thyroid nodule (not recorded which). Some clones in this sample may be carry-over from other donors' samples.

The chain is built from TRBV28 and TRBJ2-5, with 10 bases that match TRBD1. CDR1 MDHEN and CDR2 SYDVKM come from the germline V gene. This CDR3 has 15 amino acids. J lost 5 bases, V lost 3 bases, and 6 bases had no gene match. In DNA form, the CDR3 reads TGTGCCAGCAGTTTGGATGGACAGGGGGAGGAGACCCAGTACTTC. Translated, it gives CASSLDGQGEETQYF.

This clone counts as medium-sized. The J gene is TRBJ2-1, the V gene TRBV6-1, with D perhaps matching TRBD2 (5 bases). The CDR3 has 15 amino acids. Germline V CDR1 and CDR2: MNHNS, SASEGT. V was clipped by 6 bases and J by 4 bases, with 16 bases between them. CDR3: CASSLLAGTYNEQFF. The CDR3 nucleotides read TGTGCCAGCAGCCTCTTGGCGGGCACGTACAATGAGCAGTTCTTC.

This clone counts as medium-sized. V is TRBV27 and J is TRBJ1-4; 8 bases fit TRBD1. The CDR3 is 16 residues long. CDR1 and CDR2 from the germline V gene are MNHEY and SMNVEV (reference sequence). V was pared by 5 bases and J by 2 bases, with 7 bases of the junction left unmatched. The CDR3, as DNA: TGTGCCAGCAGTCCGCCTCCAGGGGGCACTAATGAAAAACTGTTTTTT. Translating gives CASSPPPGGTNEKLFF.

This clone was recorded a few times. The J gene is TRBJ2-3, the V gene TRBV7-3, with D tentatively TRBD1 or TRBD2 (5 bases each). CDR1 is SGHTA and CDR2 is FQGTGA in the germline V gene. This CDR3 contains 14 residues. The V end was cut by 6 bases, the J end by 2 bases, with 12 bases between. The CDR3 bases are TGTGCCAGCAGAAAAATGGGGGACACAGATACGCAGTATTTT. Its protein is CASRKMGDTDTQYF.

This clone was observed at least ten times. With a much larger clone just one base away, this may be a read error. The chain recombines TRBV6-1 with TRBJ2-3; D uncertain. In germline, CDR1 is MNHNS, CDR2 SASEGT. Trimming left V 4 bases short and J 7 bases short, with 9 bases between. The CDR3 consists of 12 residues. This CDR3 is CASSVSWYTQYF. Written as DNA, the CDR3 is TGTGCCAGCAGTGTCAGCTGGTATACGCAGTATTTT.

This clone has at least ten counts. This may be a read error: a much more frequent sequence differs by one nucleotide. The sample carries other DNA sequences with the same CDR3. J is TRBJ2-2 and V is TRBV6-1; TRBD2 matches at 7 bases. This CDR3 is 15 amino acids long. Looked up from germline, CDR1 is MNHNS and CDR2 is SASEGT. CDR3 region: CASSSGLSNTGELFF. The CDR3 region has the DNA TGTGCCAGCAGTTCGGGACTATCGAACACCGGGGAGCTGTTTTTC.

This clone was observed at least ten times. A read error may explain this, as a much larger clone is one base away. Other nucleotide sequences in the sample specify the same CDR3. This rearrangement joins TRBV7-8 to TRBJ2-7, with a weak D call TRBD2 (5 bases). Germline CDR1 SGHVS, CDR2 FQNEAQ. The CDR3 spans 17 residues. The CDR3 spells CAGSLESGGQLIYEQYF. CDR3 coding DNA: TGTGCCGGCAGCTTAGAATCTGGCGGGCAGCTGATCTACGAGCAGTACTTC.

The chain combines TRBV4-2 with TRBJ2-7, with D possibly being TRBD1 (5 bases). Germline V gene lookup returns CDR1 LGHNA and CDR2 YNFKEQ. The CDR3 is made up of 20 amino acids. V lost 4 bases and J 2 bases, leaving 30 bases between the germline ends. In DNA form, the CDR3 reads TGTGCCAGCAGCCCGAATAGGCAGGGCGACTCCTTATCCTTACCCTACGAGCAGTACTTC. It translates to CASSPNRQGDSLSLPYEQYF.

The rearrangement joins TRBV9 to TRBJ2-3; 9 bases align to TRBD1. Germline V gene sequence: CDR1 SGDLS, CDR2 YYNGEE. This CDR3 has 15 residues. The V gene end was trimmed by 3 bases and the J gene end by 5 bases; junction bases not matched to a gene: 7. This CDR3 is CASSGRDRVLDTQYF. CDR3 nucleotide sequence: TGTGCCAGCAGCGGCCGGGACAGGGTACTAGATACGCAGTATTTT.

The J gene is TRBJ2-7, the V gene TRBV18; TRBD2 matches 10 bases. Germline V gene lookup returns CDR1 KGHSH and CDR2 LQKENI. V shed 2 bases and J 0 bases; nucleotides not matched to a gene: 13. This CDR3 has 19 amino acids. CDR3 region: CASSPAPRTSGNPSYEQYF. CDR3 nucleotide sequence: TGTGCCAGCTCACCAGCCCCGCGGACTAGCGGCAATCCCTCCTACGAGCAGTACTTC.

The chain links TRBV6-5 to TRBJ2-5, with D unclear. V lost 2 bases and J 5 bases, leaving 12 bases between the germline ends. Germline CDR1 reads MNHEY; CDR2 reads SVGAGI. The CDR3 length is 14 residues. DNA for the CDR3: TGTGCCAGCAGTTACCAAGTAGGAGTCGAGACCCAGTACTTC. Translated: CASSYQVGVETQYF.

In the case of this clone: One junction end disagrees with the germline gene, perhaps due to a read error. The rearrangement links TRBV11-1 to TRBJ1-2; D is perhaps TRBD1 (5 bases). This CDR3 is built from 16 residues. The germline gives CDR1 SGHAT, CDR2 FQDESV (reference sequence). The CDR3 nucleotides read TGTGCCAACAGCCCTGTCTTTGGACAATCGGTGGGTGGCTACACCTTC. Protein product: CANSPVFGQSVGGYTF.

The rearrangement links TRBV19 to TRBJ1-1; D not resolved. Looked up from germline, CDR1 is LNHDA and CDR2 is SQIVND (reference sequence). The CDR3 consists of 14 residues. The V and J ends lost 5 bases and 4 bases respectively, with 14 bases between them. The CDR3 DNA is TGTGCCAGTAGTCAACACCACCTCCGCACTGAAGCTTTCTTT. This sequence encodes CASSQHHLRTEAFF.

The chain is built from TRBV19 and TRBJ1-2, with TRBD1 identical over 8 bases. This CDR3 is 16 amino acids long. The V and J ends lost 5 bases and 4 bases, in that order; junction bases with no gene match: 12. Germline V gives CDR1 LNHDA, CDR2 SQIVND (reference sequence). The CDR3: CASSVPGQVNFYGYTF. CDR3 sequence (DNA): TGTGCCAGTAGTGTTCCGGGACAGGTGAATTTCTATGGCTACACCTTC.

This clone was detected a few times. The CDR3 coding sequence is TGTGCCACCAGTCACTGGGCCGGACTTAATAGGCAGTACTTC. Translation gives CATSHWAGLNRQYF. J is TRBJ2-7 and V is TRBV24-1; possible D gene TRBD2, 5 bases. The CDR3 runs to 14 residues. CDR1 KGHDR and CDR2 SFDVKD come from the germline V gene. The V end lost 6 bases, the J end lost 9 bases, and 20 bases lay between the germline ends.

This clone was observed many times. The CDR3 sequence is CASSVDGTYEQYF. CDR3 DNA sequence: TGTGCCAGCAGCGTAGACGGAACCTACGAGCAGTACTTC. J is TRBJ2-7 and V is TRBV9; D unclear. The CDR3 contains 13 residues. Trimming removed 0 bases at V and 2 bases at J, with 6 bases between. The germline V gene has CDR1 SGDLS and CDR2 YYNGEE.

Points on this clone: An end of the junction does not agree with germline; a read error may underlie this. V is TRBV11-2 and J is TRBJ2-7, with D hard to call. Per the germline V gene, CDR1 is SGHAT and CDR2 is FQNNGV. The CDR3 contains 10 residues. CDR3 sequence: CARSSYEQYF. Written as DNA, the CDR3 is TGTGCCAGAAGCTCCTACGAGCAGTACTTC.

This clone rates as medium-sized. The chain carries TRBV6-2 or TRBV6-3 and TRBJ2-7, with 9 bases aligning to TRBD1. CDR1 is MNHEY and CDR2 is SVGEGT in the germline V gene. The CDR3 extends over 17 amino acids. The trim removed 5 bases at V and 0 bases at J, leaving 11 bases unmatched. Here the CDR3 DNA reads TGTGCCAGCAGTCGCGACAGGGGGTTAGGTAACTCCTACGAGCAGTACTTC. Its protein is CASSRDRGLGNSYEQYF.

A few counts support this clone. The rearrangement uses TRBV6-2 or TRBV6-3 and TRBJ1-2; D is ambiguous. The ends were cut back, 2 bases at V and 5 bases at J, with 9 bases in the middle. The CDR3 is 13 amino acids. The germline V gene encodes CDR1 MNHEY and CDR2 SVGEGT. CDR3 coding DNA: TGTGCCAGCAGTTACCGCGGACCGTATGGCTACACCTTC. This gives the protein CASSYRGPYGYTF.

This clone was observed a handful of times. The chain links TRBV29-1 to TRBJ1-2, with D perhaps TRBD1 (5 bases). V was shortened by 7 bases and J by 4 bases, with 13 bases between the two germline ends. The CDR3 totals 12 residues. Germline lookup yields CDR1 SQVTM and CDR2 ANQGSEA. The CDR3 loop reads CSAMTELYGYTF. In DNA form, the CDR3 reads TGCAGCGCTATGACAGAGCTCTATGGCTACACCTTC.

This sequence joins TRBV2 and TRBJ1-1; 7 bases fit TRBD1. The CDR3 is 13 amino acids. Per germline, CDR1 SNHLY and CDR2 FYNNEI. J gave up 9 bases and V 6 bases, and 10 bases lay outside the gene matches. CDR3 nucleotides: TGTGCCAGCAGGCGGGACAGCCAAGGCCAAGCTTTCTTT. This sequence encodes CASRRDSQGQAFF.

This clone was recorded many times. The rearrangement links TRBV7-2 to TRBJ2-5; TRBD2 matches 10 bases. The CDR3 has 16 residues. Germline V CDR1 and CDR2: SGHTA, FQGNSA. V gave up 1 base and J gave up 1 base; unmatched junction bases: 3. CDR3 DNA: TGTGCCAGCAGCTTAGATAGCGGGAGGACCCAAGAGACCCAGTACTTC. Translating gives CASSLDSGRTQETQYF. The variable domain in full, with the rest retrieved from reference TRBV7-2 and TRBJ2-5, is GAGVSQSPSNKVTEKGKDVELRCDPISGHTALYWYRQSLGQGLEFLIYFQGNSAPDKSGLPSDRFSAERTGGSVSTLTIQRTQQEDSAVYLCASSLDSGRTQETQYFGPGTRLLVL.

CDR3 region: CSAIRRGGGTDTQYF. CDR3 in DNA: TGCAGTGCCATTAGGCGAGGGGGCGGCACAGATACGCAGTATTTT. The rearrangement uses TRBV20-1 and TRBJ2-3; 7 positions agree with TRBD1. V gave up 6 bases and J gave up 1 base; unmatched junction bases: 10. The CDR3 is 15 amino acids. Germline lookup yields CDR1 DFQATT and CDR2 SNEGSKA (reference sequence).